This T cell receptor (beta chain) emerged from a study of cytomegalovirus exposure and HLA in healthy donors. The primer mix had 60 Vbeta and 13 Jbeta primers. Profiled with immunoSEQ multiplex PCR; TCRdb holds only in-frame clones, not every one. The sample records approximately 110,000 clones, over 60% being singletons. V lost 4 bases, J lost 1 base, and 12 bases stayed unmatched. There are 17 residues in the CDR3. CDR1 and CDR2 (germline): MGHRA, YSYEKL. The source material was PBMCs. The chain employs TRBV4-1 and TRBJ2-7, with 8 bases lining up with TRBD2. The origin of this receptor is a man aged 18-30 years in good health and CMV-seropositive. The DNA for the CDR3 is TGCGCCAGCAGCCGAGGTTACTTTAGCGGGGAATCCTACGAGCAGTACGTC. Amino acid sequence: CASSRGYFSGESYEQYV.